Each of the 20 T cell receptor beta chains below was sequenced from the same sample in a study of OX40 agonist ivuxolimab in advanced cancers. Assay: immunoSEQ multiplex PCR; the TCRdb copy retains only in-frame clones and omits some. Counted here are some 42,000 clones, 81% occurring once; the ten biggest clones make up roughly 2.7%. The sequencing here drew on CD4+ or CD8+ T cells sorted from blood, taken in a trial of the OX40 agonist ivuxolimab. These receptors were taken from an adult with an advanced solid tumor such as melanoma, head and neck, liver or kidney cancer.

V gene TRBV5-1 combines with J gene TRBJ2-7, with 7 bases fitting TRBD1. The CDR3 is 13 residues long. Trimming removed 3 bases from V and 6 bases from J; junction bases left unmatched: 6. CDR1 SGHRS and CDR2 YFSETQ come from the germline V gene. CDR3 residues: CASSYEGAGEQYV. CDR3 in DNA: TGCGCCAGCAGCTATGAGGGGGCGGGCGAGCAGTACGTC.

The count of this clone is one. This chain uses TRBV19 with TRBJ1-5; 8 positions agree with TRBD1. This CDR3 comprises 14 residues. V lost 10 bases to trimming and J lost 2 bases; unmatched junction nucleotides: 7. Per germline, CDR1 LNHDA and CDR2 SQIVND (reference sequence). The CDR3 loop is CAISDRGGNQPQHF. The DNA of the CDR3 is TGTGCCATCTCAGACAGGGGAGGCAATCAGCCCCAGCATTTT.

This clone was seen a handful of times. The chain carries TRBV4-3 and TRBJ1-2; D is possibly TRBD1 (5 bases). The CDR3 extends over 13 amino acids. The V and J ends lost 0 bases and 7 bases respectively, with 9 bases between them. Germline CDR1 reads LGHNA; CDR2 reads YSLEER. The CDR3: CASSQDQGLGYTF. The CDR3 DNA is TGCGCCAGCAGCCAAGACCAGGGTCTTGGCTACACCTTC.

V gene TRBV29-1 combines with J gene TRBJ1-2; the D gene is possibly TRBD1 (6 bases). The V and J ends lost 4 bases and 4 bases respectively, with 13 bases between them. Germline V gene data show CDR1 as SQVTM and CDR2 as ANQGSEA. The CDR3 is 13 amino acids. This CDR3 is CSVGMSGVYGYTF. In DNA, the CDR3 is TGCAGCGTTGGTATGTCAGGGGTCTATGGCTACACCTTC.

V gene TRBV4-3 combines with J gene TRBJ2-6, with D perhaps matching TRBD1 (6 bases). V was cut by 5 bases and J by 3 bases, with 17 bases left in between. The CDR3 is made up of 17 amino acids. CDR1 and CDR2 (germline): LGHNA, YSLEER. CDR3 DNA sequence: TGCGCCAGCAGCACCCGGGCAGGGGATGATGGGGCCAACGTCCTGACTTTC. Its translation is CASSTRAGDDGANVLTF.

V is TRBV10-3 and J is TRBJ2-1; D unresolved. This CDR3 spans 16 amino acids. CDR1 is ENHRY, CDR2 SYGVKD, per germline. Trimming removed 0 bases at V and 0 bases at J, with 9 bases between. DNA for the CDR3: TGTGCCATCAGTGAGTCTGGGTCAAACTCCTACAATGAGCAGTTCTTC. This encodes CAISESGSNSYNEQFF.

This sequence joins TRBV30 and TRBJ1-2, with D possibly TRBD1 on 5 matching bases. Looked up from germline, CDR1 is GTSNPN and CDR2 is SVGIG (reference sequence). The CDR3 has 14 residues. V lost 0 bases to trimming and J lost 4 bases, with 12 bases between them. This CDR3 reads CAWSVFGGGYGYTF. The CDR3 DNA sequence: TGTGCCTGGAGTGTATTCGGGGGGGGCTATGGCTACACCTTC.

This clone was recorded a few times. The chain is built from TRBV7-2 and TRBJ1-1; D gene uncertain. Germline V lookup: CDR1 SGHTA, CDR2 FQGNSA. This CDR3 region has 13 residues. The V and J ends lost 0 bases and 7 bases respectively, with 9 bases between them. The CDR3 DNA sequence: TGTGCCAGCAGCTTAGCAGGGTTTAGTGAAGCTTTCTTT. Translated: CASSLAGFSEAFF. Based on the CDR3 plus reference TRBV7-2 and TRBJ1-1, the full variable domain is GAGVSQSPSNKVTEKGKDVELRCDPISGHTALYWYRQSLGQGLEFLIYFQGNSAPDKSGLPSDRFSAERTGGSVSTLTIQRTQQEDSAVYLCASSLAGFSEAFFGQGTRLTVV.

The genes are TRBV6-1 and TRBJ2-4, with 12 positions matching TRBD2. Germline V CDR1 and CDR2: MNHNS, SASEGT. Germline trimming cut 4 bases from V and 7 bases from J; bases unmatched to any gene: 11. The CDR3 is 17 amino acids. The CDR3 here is CASSGLAGVGGWNIQYF. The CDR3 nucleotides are TGTGCCAGCAGTGGACTAGCGGGAGTTGGTGGGTGGAACATTCAGTACTTC.

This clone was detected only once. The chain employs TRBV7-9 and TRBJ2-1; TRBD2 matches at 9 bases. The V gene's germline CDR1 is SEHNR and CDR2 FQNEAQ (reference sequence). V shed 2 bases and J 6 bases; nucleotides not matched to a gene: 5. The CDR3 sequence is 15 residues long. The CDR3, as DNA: TGTGCCAGCAGCTTAAGTCTAGCGGGAACCAATGAGCAGTTCTTC. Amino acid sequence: CASSLSLAGTNEQFF.

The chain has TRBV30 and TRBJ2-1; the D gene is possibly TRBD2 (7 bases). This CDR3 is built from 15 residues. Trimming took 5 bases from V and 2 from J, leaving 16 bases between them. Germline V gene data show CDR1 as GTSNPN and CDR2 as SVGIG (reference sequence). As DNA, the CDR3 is TGTGCCTGGGGGAGGGGGAACTCCCCCTACAATGAGCAGTTCTTC. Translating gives CAWGRGNSPYNEQFF. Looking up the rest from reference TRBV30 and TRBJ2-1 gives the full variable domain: SQTIHQWPATLVQPVGSPLSLECTVEGTSNPNLYWYRQAAGRGLQLLFYSVGIGQISSEVPQNLSASRPQDRQFILSSKKLLLSDSGFYLCAWGRGNSPYNEQFFGPGTRLTVL.

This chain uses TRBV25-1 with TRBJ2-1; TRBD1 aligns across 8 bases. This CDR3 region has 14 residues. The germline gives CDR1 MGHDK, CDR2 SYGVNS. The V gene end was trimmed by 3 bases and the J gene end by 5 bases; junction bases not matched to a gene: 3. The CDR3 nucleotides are TGTGCCAGCAGTGAGGGACAGGTTAACAATGAGCAGTTCTTC. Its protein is CASSEGQVNNEQFF. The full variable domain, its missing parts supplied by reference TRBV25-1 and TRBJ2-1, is EADIYQTPRYLVIGTGKKITLECSQTMGHDKMYWYQQDPGMELHLIHYSYGVNSTEKGDLSSESTVSRIRTEHFPLTLESARPSHTSQYLCASSEGQVNNEQFFGPGTRLTVL.

Here the CDR3 reads CASSERVSPLHF. CDR3 nucleotides: TGTGCCAGCAGTGAAAGGGTTTCACCCCTCCACTTT. The J gene is TRBJ1-6, the V gene TRBV2, with D hard to call. This CDR3 is built from 12 residues. Trimming pared 2 bases from V and 9 bases from J, leaving 5 bases between. Germline values: CDR1 SNHLY, CDR2 FYNNEI.

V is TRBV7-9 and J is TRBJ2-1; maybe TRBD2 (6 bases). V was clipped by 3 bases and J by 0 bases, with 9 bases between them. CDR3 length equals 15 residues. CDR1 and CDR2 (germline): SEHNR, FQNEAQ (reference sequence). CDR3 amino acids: CASSFLASSYNEQFF. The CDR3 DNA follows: TGTGCCAGCAGCTTTCTAGCGAGCTCCTACAATGAGCAGTTCTTC.

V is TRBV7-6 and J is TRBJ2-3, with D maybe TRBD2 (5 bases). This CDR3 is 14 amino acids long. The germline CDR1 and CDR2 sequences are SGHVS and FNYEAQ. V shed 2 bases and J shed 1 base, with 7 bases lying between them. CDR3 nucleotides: TGTGCCAGCAGCTTAACCGGGGGCACAGATACGCAGTATTTT. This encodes CASSLTGGTDTQYF.

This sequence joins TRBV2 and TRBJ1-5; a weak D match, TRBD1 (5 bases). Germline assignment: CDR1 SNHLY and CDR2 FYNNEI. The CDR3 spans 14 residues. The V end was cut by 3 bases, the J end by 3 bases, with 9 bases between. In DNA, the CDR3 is TGTGCCAGCAGTGATTGGGGGGACAATCAGCCCCAGCATTTT. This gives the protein CASSDWGDNQPQHF.

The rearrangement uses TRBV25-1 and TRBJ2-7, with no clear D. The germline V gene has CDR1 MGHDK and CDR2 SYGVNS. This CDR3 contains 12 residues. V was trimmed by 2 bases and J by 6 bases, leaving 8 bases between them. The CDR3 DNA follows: TGTGCCAGCAGTGAAACTGGGGTCGAGCAGTACTTC. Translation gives CASSETGVEQYF.

The CDR3 nucleotides read TGTGCCACCGAACTAGCGGGAGGAACTAGCACAGATACGCAGTATTTT. It translates to CATELAGGTSTDTQYF. The chain recombines TRBV10-3 with TRBJ2-3; 12 nucleotides agree with TRBD2. The V and J ends lost 10 bases and 0 bases, in that order; junction bases with no gene match: 8. This CDR3 comprises 16 residues. Germline V gene sequence: CDR1 ENHRY, CDR2 SYGVKD.

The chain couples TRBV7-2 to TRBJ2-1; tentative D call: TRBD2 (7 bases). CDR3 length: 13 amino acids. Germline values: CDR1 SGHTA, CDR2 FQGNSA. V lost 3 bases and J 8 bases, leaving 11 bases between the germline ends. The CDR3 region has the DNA TGTGCCAGCAGCTTCTGGGGGGGGCATGAGCAGTTCTTC. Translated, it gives CASSFWGGHEQFF.

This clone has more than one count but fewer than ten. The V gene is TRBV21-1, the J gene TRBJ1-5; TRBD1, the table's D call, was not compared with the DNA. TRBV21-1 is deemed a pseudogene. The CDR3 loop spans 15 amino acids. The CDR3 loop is CASRNPGQSNQPQHF. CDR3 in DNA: TGTGCCAGCAGGAACCCGGGACAGAGCAATCAGCCCCAGCATTTT.